These 16 T cell receptor beta chains share one sample of origin, sequenced in a study of T-cell reconstitution after alpha-beta-depleted transplantation in children. Unique molecular identifiers were used to barcode this TCRbeta library. TCRdb fed the PCR reads into MiXCR, producing one record per CDR3 protein. The sample has under 300,000 distinct CDR3 sequences, around a tenth seen once; the top ten hold 23%. The sample was peripheral blood, taken 180 days after TCRalphabeta/CD19-depleted stem cell transplant. These receptors were obtained from a male patient aged 2 to 10 who had a stem cell transplant for chronic granulomatous disease, so the T cells may come from the graft donor.

This clonotype turned up a few times. The V call is TRBV7-9, the J call TRBJ2-7, with 7 nucleotides matching TRBD1. From germline, CDR1 is SEHNR and CDR2 FQNEAQ (reference sequence). V gave up 7 bases and J gave up 5 bases; unmatched junction bases: 11. The CDR3 is 14 amino acids. CDR3 residues: CASNSDRVFNEQYF. The CDR3 region has the DNA TGTGCCAGCAACTCCGACAGGGTGTTCAACGAGCAGTACTTC.

This clonotype was recorded at least ten times. The V gene is TRBV20-1, the J gene TRBJ1-5, with 8 bases that match TRBD1. Germline V CDR1 and CDR2: DFQATT, SNEGSKA (reference sequence). This CDR3 spans 15 amino acids. V shed 3 bases and J 4 bases; nucleotides not matched to a gene: 8. For the CDR3, the DNA is TGCAGTGCTAGGGGGGGGACAGGCATAAATCAGCCCCAGCATTTT. Translated: CSARGGTGINQPQHF.

The sample holds one count of this clonotype. The chain carries TRBV28 and TRBJ2-3, with 15 bases lining up with TRBD2. CDR1 and CDR2 from the germline V gene are MDHEN and SYDVKM. J lost 0 bases, V lost 5 bases, and 6 bases had no gene match. This CDR3 spans 18 amino acids. CDR3 amino acids: CASSPGTSGRPSTDTQYF. CDR3 DNA: TGTGCCAGCAGTCCTGGGACTAGCGGGAGGCCAAGCACAGATACGCAGTATTTT.

This clonotype was observed many times. The chain combines TRBV28 with TRBJ2-5, with 14 positions matching TRBD2. This CDR3 region has 16 residues. V trimming: 3 bases; J trimming: 6 bases; junction bases outside the gene matches: 6. Germline CDR1 and CDR2: MDHEN and SYDVKM. DNA for the CDR3: TGTGCCAGCAGTTTCACCGGGACTAGCGGGAGTAAGACCCAGTACTTC. This sequence encodes CASSFTGTSGSKTQYF.

This clonotype was seen at least ten times. For the CDR3, the DNA is TGTGCCAGCAGCCACTTCCGGGACAGAGGTCGGCGCTACACCTTC. Its translation: CASSHFRDRGRRYTF. The chain uses TRBV3-1 and TRBJ1-2; 7 positions agree with TRBD1. CDR1 and CDR2 from the germline V gene are LGHDT and YNNKEL (reference sequence). J was trimmed by 9 bases and V by 3 bases; bases with no gene match: 13. This CDR3 is 15 amino acids long.

This clonotype has ten or more counts. The chain combines TRBV5-6 with TRBJ2-3, with 12 nucleotides matching TRBD2. The CDR3 runs 16 residues. V lost 4 bases, J lost 10 bases, and 13 bases stayed unmatched. Germline CDR1 SGHDT, CDR2 YYEEEE. In DNA form, the CDR3 reads TGTGCCAGCAGCACCCGCGGGACTAGCGGGTCCTTGGCGCAGTATTTT. It codes for CASSTRGTSGSLAQYF.

This clonotype was detected many times. This rearrangement joins TRBV20-1 to TRBJ2-3, with D uncertain. This CDR3 has 14 amino acids. With 0 bases removed from V and 4 bases from J, the gap between germline ends came to 11 bases. Germline values: CDR1 DFQATT, CDR2 SNEGSKA (reference sequence). This CDR3 reads CSARDLPMADTQYF. The DNA of the CDR3 is TGCAGTGCTAGAGATCTCCCGATGGCAGATACGCAGTATTTT.

This clonotype was recorded at least ten times. The J gene is TRBJ2-7, the V gene TRBV18; 10 nucleotides match TRBD1. Per germline, CDR1 KGHSH and CDR2 LQKENI. J gave up 4 bases and V 2 bases, and 8 bases lay outside the gene matches. CDR3 length: 16 amino acids. As DNA, the CDR3 is TGTGCCAGCTCACCAGGGACAGGGGTTAAGGGGTACGAGCAGTACTTC. Amino acids: CASSPGTGVKGYEQYF.

In this sample, this clonotype turned up many times. This chain connects TRBV28 to TRBJ2-3, with TRBD2 matching over 15 bases. Looked up from germline, CDR1 is MDHEN and CDR2 is SYDVKM. The length of the CDR3 is 16 residues. Losses at the gene ends were 6 bases for V and 4 bases for J; bases not matched to a gene: 5. In nucleotides, the CDR3 is TGTGCCAGCAGCCCTGGACTAGCGGGAGGGGCAGATACGCAGTATTTT. As protein: CASSPGLAGGADTQYF.

This clonotype was seen at least ten times. V is TRBV20-1 and J is TRBJ2-7, with D hard to call. The CDR3 contains 13 residues. V lost 3 bases to trimming and J lost 6 bases, with 15 bases between them. The V gene's germline CDR1 is DFQATT and CDR2 SNEGSKA (reference sequence). This CDR3 is CSASGNPALEQYF. As DNA, the CDR3 is TGCAGTGCTAGTGGTAACCCAGCGCTCGAGCAGTACTTC.

V gene TRBV19 combines with J gene TRBJ1-4; D is ambiguous. Trimming cost V 3 bases and J 0 bases, with 8 bases left between them. This CDR3 is built from 15 residues. Germline V CDR1 and CDR2: LNHDA, SQIVND (reference sequence). Written as DNA, the CDR3 is TGTGCCAGTAGTATTCAGGCTGCAACTAATGAAAAACTGTTTTTT. This encodes CASSIQAATNEKLFF.

This clonotype occurred many times. The gene calls are TRBV12-3 or TRBV12-4 and TRBJ2-5; D is perhaps TRBD2 (5 bases). This CDR3 contains 13 residues. Trimming took 2 bases from V and 5 from J, leaving 9 bases between them. The CDR3 coding sequence is TGTGCCAGCAGTTTACCGCGAGGGGAGACCCAGTACTTC. Encoded protein: CASSLPRGETQYF.

This clonotype was seen ten or more times. The rearrangement uses TRBV5-1 and TRBJ2-2, with 7 bases that match TRBD2. This CDR3 has 17 amino acids. CDR1 is SGHRS, CDR2 YFSETQ, per germline. Unmatched junction bases numbered 12, after V lost 7 bases and J lost 0 bases. This CDR3 reads CASSLTLSGANTGELFF. CDR3 nucleotides: TGCGCCAGCTCCCTCACCCTCAGCGGGGCGAACACCGGGGAGCTGTTTTTT. The complete variable domain, with remaining parts taken from reference TRBV5-1 and TRBJ2-2, reads KAGVTQTPRYLIKTRGQQVTLSCSPISGHRSVSWYQQTPGQGLQFLFEYFSETQRNKGNFPGRFSGRQFSNSRSEMNVSTLELGDSALYLCASSLTLSGANTGELFFGEGSRLTVL.

In this sample, this clonotype turned up many times. The J gene is TRBJ1-5, the V gene TRBV21-1; the D call of TRBD1 is as the table states it, not checked on the DNA. TRBV21-1 is flagged as a pseudogene. This CDR3 has 19 residues. The CDR3 reads CASSKGTGQGPGCNQPQHF. The CDR3 DNA reads TGTGCCAGCAGCAAAGGGACGGGACAAGGCCCTGGGTGCAATCAGCCCCAGCATTTT.

This clonotype was found once. This chain uses TRBV18 with TRBJ1-4; D is ambiguous. This CDR3 comprises 17 residues. V lost 8 bases to trimming and J lost 0 bases, with 19 bases between them. CDR1 is KGHSH, CDR2 LQKENI, per germline. The CDR3 coding sequence is TGTGCCAGCACGACCCTAGGAAGCTTCACAACTAATGAAAAACTGTTTTTT. Amino acid sequence: CASTTLGSFTTNEKLFF.

There are many counts of this clonotype. This rearrangement joins TRBV7-9 to TRBJ2-1; 8 bases line up with TRBD2. Germline-derived CDR1 and CDR2 are SEHNR and FQNEAQ (reference sequence). V lost 6 bases to trimming and J lost 8 bases; unmatched junction nucleotides: 6. This CDR3 region has 13 residues. The CDR3 loop reads CASRAGGEDEQFF. The CDR3 DNA reads as TGTGCCAGCAGGGCGGGAGGAGAAGATGAGCAGTTCTTC.